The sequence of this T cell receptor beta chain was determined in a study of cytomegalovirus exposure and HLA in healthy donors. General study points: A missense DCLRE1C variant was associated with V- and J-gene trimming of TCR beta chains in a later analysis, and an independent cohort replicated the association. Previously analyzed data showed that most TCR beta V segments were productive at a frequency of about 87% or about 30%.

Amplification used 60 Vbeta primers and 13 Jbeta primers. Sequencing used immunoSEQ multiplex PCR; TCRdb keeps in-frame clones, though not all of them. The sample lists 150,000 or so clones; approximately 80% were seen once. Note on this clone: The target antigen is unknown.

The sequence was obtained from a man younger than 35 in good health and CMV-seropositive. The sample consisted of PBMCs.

The DNA for the CDR3 is TGTGCCAGTATCGGAGGGTATGGCTACACCTTC. This gives the protein CASIGGYGYTF. The chain has TRBV9 and TRBJ1-2; D unresolved. CDR3 length: 11 amino acids. V was shortened by 8 bases and J by 5 bases, with 10 bases between the two germline ends. The germline CDR1 and CDR2 sequences are SGDLS and YYNGEE. The full variable domain, completed using reference TRBV9 and TRBJ1-2, is DSGVTQTPKHLITATGQRVTLRCSPRSGDLSVYWYQQSLDQGLQFLIQYYNGEERAKGNILERFSAQQFPDLHSELNLSSLELGDSALYFCASIGGYGYTFGSGTRLTVV.